This TCR beta chain derives from a study of blood T cell repertoires in COVID-19. Per the germline V gene, CDR1 is SGDLS and CDR2 is YYNGEE. The length of the CDR3 is 15 residues. Trimming pared 0 bases from V and 6 bases from J, leaving 10 bases between. Generated by immunoSEQ multiplex PCR, the TCRdb table keeps only in-frame clones and is missing some. The sample yields about 180,000 clones, roughly 85% seen once. Assignment of participants to cohorts was predicated upon participant-reported clinical history. The sequence came from a man aged 35 to 55 who had recovered from COVID-19. Specimen: PBMCs or T cells enriched from blood (not recorded which). This chain links TRBV9 with TRBJ1-6; D is ambiguous. The CDR3 nucleotides read TGTGCCAGCAGCGTAGGTGAGACAAGTAATTCACCCCTCCACTTT. Protein: CASSVGETSNSPLHF.